A single sample gave rise to the 20 T cell receptor beta chains below, sequenced in a study of cytomegalovirus exposure and HLA in healthy donors. Here immunoSEQ multiplex PCR was the method, and the copy in TCRdb shows in-frame clones only, minus some. The sample holds 95,000 to 150,000 clones, around 90% seen once. The sequencing input was PBMCs. The receptors were sampled from a young woman in good health and CMV-seronegative.

This clone was seen a single time. This sequence joins TRBV13 and TRBJ2-3, with TRBD2 identical over 8 bases. Germline V gene lookup returns CDR1 PRHDT and CDR2 FYEKMQ (reference sequence). This CDR3 is built from 17 residues. V gave up 1 base and J gave up 4 bases; unmatched junction bases: 10. CDR3 coding DNA: TGTGCCAGCAGCTTAGATGGTACTAGCGGAAGGGCAGATACGCAGTATTTT. Its translation: CASSLDGTSGRADTQYF.

V usage is TRBV5-1 and J usage is TRBJ1-4, with D possibly matching TRBD1 (5 bases). CDR1 is SGHRS and CDR2 is YFSETQ in the germline V gene. This CDR3 spans 16 amino acids. V was trimmed by 0 bases and J by 0 bases, leaving 9 bases between them. CDR3 region: CASSLGTLPTNEKLFF. Here the CDR3 DNA reads TGCGCCAGCAGCTTGGGGACACTTCCAACTAATGAAAAACTGTTTTTT. Combining the CDR3 with reference TRBV5-1 and TRBJ1-4 gives the whole variable domain KAGVTQTPRYLIKTRGQQVTLSCSPISGHRSVSWYQQTPGQGLQFLFEYFSETQRNKGNFPGRFSGRQFSNSRSEMNVSTLELGDSALYLCASSLGTLPTNEKLFFGSGTQLSVL.

This chain uses TRBV19 with TRBJ2-6; a weak D match, TRBD2 (6 bases). V was clipped by 1 base and J by 4 bases, with 11 bases between them. Germline loops: CDR1 LNHDA, CDR2 SQIVND (reference sequence). The CDR3 loop spans 16 amino acids. CDR3 coding DNA: TGTGCCAGTAGTATAGGCGGAGGGCTCGGGGCCAACGTCCTGACTTTC. Encoded protein: CASSIGGGLGANVLTF.

This rearrangement joins TRBV5-6 to TRBJ1-1; D unclear. Deletions cut 0 bases from V and 7 bases from J, with 10 bases between. This CDR3 comprises 13 residues. Looked up from germline, CDR1 is SGHDT and CDR2 is YYEEEE. In DNA, the CDR3 is TGTGCCAGCAGCTTGGTGTCAGGAAGTGAAGCTTTCTTT. Translated: CASSLVSGSEAFF.

V and J are TRBV10-3 and TRBJ1-2; no definite D call. The CDR3 runs 13 residues. Germline V CDR1 and CDR2: ENHRY, SYGVKD. With 10 bases removed from V and 1 base from J, the gap between germline ends came to 13 bases. CDR3 DNA sequence: TGTGCCACCTTACGAGGGATTAACTATGGCTACACCTTC. Translating gives CATLRGINYGYTF.

This chain joins TRBV5-1 and TRBJ2-5; D gene unclear. The CDR3 has 14 amino acids. Trimming cost V 1 base and J 1 base, with 8 bases left between them. The germline V gene encodes CDR1 SGHRS and CDR2 YFSETQ. The CDR3 DNA reads as TGCGCCAGCAGCTTGCTACAGATCCAAGAGACCCAGTACTTC. Residues: CASSLLQIQETQYF. The full variable domain, in which reference TRBV5-1 and TRBJ2-5 provide the parts outside the CDR3, is KAGVTQTPRYLIKTRGQQVTLSCSPISGHRSVSWYQQTPGQGLQFLFEYFSETQRNKGNFPGRFSGRQFSNSRSEMNVSTLELGDSALYLCASSLLQIQETQYFGPGTRLLVL.

This clone turned up a few times. The rearrangement uses TRBV19 and TRBJ1-5, with D possibly matching TRBD1 (5 bases). The CDR3 contains 15 residues. Germline-derived CDR1 and CDR2 are LNHDA and SQIVND (reference sequence). The V end lost 6 bases, the J end lost 1 base, and 13 bases lay between the germline ends. Here the CDR3 reads CASRRTQGSNQPQHF. CDR3 sequence (DNA): TGTGCCAGTAGGAGAACGCAGGGAAGCAATCAGCCCCAGCATTTT.

This clone was observed once. The gene calls are TRBV11-3 and TRBJ1-1, with 7 bases fitting TRBD1. The CDR3 has 14 residues. Germline CDR1 and CDR2: SGHNT and YENEEA. With 1 base clipped from V and 4 bases from J, the junction kept 3 bases outside the gene matches. Here the CDR3 reads CASSLAAGGTEAFF. As DNA, the CDR3 is TGTGCCAGCAGCTTAGCGGCAGGGGGCACTGAAGCTTTCTTT.

V usage is TRBV28 and J usage is TRBJ2-5; D is uncertain. Germline-derived CDR1 and CDR2 are MDHEN and SYDVKM. The germline V and J ends were trimmed by 2 bases and 5 bases, with 18 bases remaining between them. This CDR3 spans 16 amino acids. The CDR3 region is CASSLTSVAPRETQYF. The CDR3 nucleotides are TGTGCCAGCAGTTTAACGTCAGTAGCACCAAGGGAGACCCAGTACTTC.

This chain links TRBV7-3 with TRBJ2-2; TRBD2 matches at 7 bases. Losses at the gene ends were 1 base for V and 4 bases for J; bases not matched to a gene: 6. The CDR3 contains 16 residues. CDR1 and CDR2 (germline): SGHTA, FQGTGA. The chain's CDR3 is CASSLNSAGSTGELFF. CDR3 DNA: TGTGCCAGCAGCTTAAACTCAGCGGGAAGCACCGGGGAGCTGTTTTTT.

The J gene is TRBJ1-4, the V gene TRBV18, with D unclear. This CDR3 is 15 amino acids long. Deletions cut 3 bases from V and 5 bases from J, with 13 bases between. The germline CDR1 and CDR2 sequences are KGHSH and LQKENI. CDR3 in amino acids: CASSPVRAGNEKLFF. The CDR3 DNA sequence: TGTGCCAGCTCACCGGTGAGGGCCGGCAATGAAAAACTGTTTTTT.

This rearrangement joins TRBV27 to TRBJ2-2, with 12 bases identical to TRBD2. V gave up 2 bases and J gave up 6 bases; unmatched junction bases: 4. Looked up from germline, CDR1 is MNHEY and CDR2 is SMNVEV (reference sequence). The CDR3 extends over 16 amino acids. The CDR3 region is CASSLLAGGPPGELFF. The DNA of the CDR3 is TGTGCCAGCAGTTTACTAGCGGGAGGGCCCCCCGGGGAGCTGTTTTTT.

The CDR3 spells CASSPVTGISNQPQHF. The CDR3 coding sequence is TGTGCCAGTAGTCCGGTGACAGGGATTAGCAATCAGCCCCAGCATTTT. The chain uses TRBV19 and TRBJ1-5, with 7 bases matching TRBD1. CDR1 LNHDA and CDR2 SQIVND come from the germline V gene (reference sequence). The CDR3 contains 16 residues. V shed 5 bases, J shed 0 bases, and the junction held 7 bases outside the gene matches.

This clone appeared once. The chain employs TRBV4-2 and TRBJ2-5; D gene uncertain. The V gene's germline CDR1 is LGHNA and CDR2 YNFKEQ. This CDR3 has 14 residues. V gave up 1 base and J gave up 3 bases, with 9 bases separating them. The CDR3 nucleotides read TGTGCCAGCAGCCAAGCGATTCGCGAAGAGACCCAGTACTTC. Translated, it gives CASSQAIREETQYF.

This chain links TRBV5-6 with TRBJ2-3, with 10 bases lining up with TRBD1. This CDR3 is built from 15 residues. V shed 3 bases and J 2 bases; nucleotides not matched to a gene: 3. CDR1 is SGHDT, CDR2 YYEEEE, per germline. The CDR3 spells CASSWGQGSTDTQYF. The CDR3 region has the DNA TGTGCCAGCAGCTGGGGACAGGGGTCCACAGATACGCAGTATTTT.

To note about this clone: The junction differs from germline at one of its ends, possibly a read error. The CDR3 loop reads CASTLAGGPYETQYF. The CDR3, as DNA: TGTGCCAGCACTTTAGCGGGAGGGCCTTATGAGACCCAGTACTTC. The chain links TRBV27 to TRBJ2-5; TRBD2 aligns across 11 bases. Germline assignment: CDR1 MNHEY and CDR2 SMNVEV (reference sequence). This CDR3 has 15 amino acids.

This clone was seen a few times. Germline and junction disagree at one end, which may indicate a read error. The chain joins TRBV11-1 to TRBJ2-7; weak D call: TRBD2 (5 bases). Germline loops: CDR1 SGHAT, CDR2 FQDESV (reference sequence). This CDR3 region has 15 residues. The CDR3 loop is CASSLATASSYEQYF. CDR3 coding DNA: TGTGCCAGCAGCCTAGCCACTGCGAGCTCCTACGAGCAGTACTTC. Full variable domain (remainder filled in from reference TRBV11-1 and TRBJ2-7): EAEVAQSPRYKITEKSQAVAFWCDPISGHATLYWYRQILGQGPELLVQFQDESVVDDSQLPKDRFSAERLKGVDSTLKIQPAELGDSAMYLCASSLATASSYEQYFGPGTRLTVT.

V and J are TRBV27 and TRBJ2-7; 9 bases fit TRBD1. This CDR3 comprises 15 residues. Germline CDR1 is MNHEY and CDR2 is SMNVEV (reference sequence). With 5 bases clipped from V and 5 bases from J, the junction kept 10 bases outside the gene matches. For the CDR3, the DNA is TGTGCCAGCAGTAGGGACAGGGATGAGGTAAACGAGCAGTACTTC. Protein product: CASSRDRDEVNEQYF.

This chain joins TRBV11-2 and TRBJ1-2, with D possibly matching TRBD1 (5 bases). Per germline, CDR1 SGHAT and CDR2 FQNNGV. This CDR3 is built from 14 residues. The V and J ends lost 5 bases and 7 bases respectively, with 17 bases between them. CDR3 sequence reads: CASSLGRGSSGYTF. CDR3 sequence (DNA): TGTGCCAGCAGCCTGGGGCGGGGGTCAAGTGGCTACACCTTC. Complete variable domain (other parts from reference TRBV11-2 and TRBJ1-2): EAGVAQSPRYKIIEKRQSVAFWCNPISGHATLYWYQQILGQGPKLLIQFQNNGVVDDSQLPKDRFSAERLKGVDSTLKIQPAKLEDSAVYLCASSLGRGSSGYTFGSGTRLTVV.

The chain is built from TRBV7-9 and TRBJ2-1, with no clear D. Per germline, CDR1 SEHNR and CDR2 FQNEAQ (reference sequence). The CDR3 has 15 residues. V was cut by 4 bases and J by 2 bases, with 12 bases left in between. The CDR3 reads CASSSNGAPYNEQFF. In DNA form, the CDR3 reads TGTGCCAGCAGCTCAAACGGAGCGCCCTACAATGAGCAGTTCTTC.